Following are 5 T cell receptor beta chains from one sample sequenced in a study of blood T cell repertoires in COVID-19. The protocol was immunoSEQ multiplex PCR, while the TCRdb copy is restricted to in-frame clones and leaves out a portion. The sample yields 150,000 or so clones, under 90% seen once. The material sequenced was PBMCs or T cells enriched from blood (not recorded which). The receptors come from a man aged 55 to 70 who had recovered from COVID-19.

This clone has only one observation. The V gene is TRBV27, the J gene TRBJ1-5; a weak D match, TRBD1 (6 bases). Between the trimmed V and J ends, which lost 1 base and 1 base, there was a span of 11 bases. The CDR3 length is 16 residues. Germline V gene lookup returns CDR1 MNHEY and CDR2 SMNVEV (reference sequence). The CDR3 DNA reads as TGTGCCAGCAGTTTATTCAGGGGTTCGAGCAATCAGCCCCAGCATTTT. Translating gives CASSLFRGSSNQPQHF.

The genes are TRBV7-3 and TRBJ2-3; TRBD1 might be the D (5 bases). The CDR3 spans 14 residues. The germline CDR1 and CDR2 sequences are SGHTA and FQGTGA. Between the trimmed V and J ends, which lost 5 bases and 2 bases, there was a span of 11 bases. The CDR3 nucleotides are TGTGCCAGCAGCCGAGGCAGGGACACAGATACGCAGTATTTT. This translates into CASSRGRDTDTQYF.

This clone came up once. V is TRBV28 and J is TRBJ1-2; D is undetermined. V shed 5 bases and J shed 5 bases, with 9 bases lying between them. Germline-derived CDR1 and CDR2 are MDHEN and SYDVKM. The CDR3 covers 12 residues. The CDR3 coding sequence is TGTGCCAGCAGTGGCACAAAGTATGGCTACACCTTC. Translated, it gives CASSGTKYGYTF.

The rearrangement uses TRBV5-6 and TRBJ1-1; a weak D match, TRBD1 (6 bases). CDR1 and CDR2 from the germline V gene are SGHDT and YYEEEE. The CDR3 consists of 13 residues. V was clipped by 4 bases and J by 6 bases, with 13 bases between them. This chain's CDR3 is CASSRSGASEAFF. CDR3 in DNA: TGTGCCAGCAGCCGATCAGGGGCATCTGAAGCTTTCTTT.

The CDR3 coding sequence is TGTGCCAGCAGCAAACCGAAAGGGGGCACCGGGGAGCTGTTTTTT. Translation gives CASSKPKGGTGELFF. This chain links TRBV21-1 with TRBJ2-2; no check of the table's D call, TRBD1, against the DNA was made. TRBV21-1 is noted as a pseudogene. This CDR3 is 15 amino acids long.